A selection of T cell receptor beta chains follows, all from one sample in a study of tumor-infiltrating lymphocytes in primary liver carcinoma. TCRdb reanalysed the multiplex PCR reads using MiXCR and keeps one entry per CDR3 protein. Of 300,000 to 400,000 distinct CDR3 sequences listed, roughly 60% are singletons. Specimen: peripheral blood. The receptors shown here come from a man in his forties or fifties with primary liver carcinoma and hepatitis B virus infection. Each CDR3 is given with its conserved first and last residue. A D gene is named only where the DNA matches it firmly. For some rows the clone size is stated as once, few or many, or as a class when expanded; others skip it.

CDR3 DNA	CDR3 protein	D gene	J gene	V gene	clone size
TGTGCCAGCAGCTTTGGACTAGCGTCAGATGAGCAGTTCTTC	CASSFGLASDEQFF	TRBD2	TRBJ2-1	TRBV5-5	NA
TGCGCCAGCGGCGAGCGACTAGCGGGAGTAAGATTGGGGACCGGGGAGCTGTTTTTT	CASGERLAGVRLGTGELFF	TRBD2	TRBJ2-2	TRBV5-1	NA
TGTGCCAGCACCCCAAAAGGCGGGGGAGAAACAGAAGCTTTCTTT	CASTPKGGGETEAFF	NA	TRBJ1-1	TRBV5-6	NA
TGTGCCACCAGTGGGCCTGGTACAGATACGCAGTATTTT	CATSGPGTDTQYF	NA	TRBJ2-3	TRBV6-5	NA
TGCGCCAGCAGCTTGATTGGCCAGAACACTGAAGCTTTCTTT	CASSLIGQNTEAFF	NA	TRBJ1-1	TRBV5-1	NA
TGCAGCGTCCGTATCGGCGAGTCTGGAAACACCATATATTTT	CSVRIGESGNTIYF	NA	TRBJ1-3	TRBV29-1	many
TGTGTCAGCACCGGAAAAGGGACGGCCTCCTACGAGCAGTACTTC	CVSTGKGTASYEQYF	NA	TRBJ2-7	TRBV12-3/TRBV12-4	NA
TGCGCCAGCAGATATGACAGGGGAACAGATACGCAGTATTTT	CASRYDRGTDTQYF	TRBD1	TRBJ2-3	TRBV5-1	NA
TGTGCCAGCAGCCCCGGGGACAGGGGGCAAGAATGGGACCAGTACTTC	CASSPGDRGQEWDQYF	TRBD1	TRBJ2-5	TRBV5-4	NA
NA	CASSLDERAPGSCFF	NA	TRBJ2-2	TRBV11-3	NA
TGTGCCAGCAGCCCCGGCGGGCTCCAACCCCAGCATTTT	CASSPGGLQPQHF	NA	TRBJ1-5	TRBV11-2	NA
TGTGCCAGCAGTTTAGGCCTAGCGCGATCCTACGAGCAGTACTTC	CASSLGLARSYEQYF	NA	TRBJ2-7	TRBV12-3/TRBV12-4	many
TGTGCCAGCAGTTATGGCGAATCTAACTATGGCTACACCTTC	CASSYGESNYGYTF	NA	TRBJ1-2	TRBV6-2/TRBV6-3	many
TGCGCCAGCTCGAGATTAGGGACAGGGGACTACGAGCAGTACTTC	CASSRLGTGDYEQYF	TRBD1	TRBJ2-7	TRBV5-1	NA
TGTGCCAGCAGTTACTCCGAGGGCAGTCACCGCCTCGAGCAGTACTTC	CASSYSEGSHRLEQYF	NA	TRBJ2-7	TRBV6-2/TRBV6-3	NA
TGTGCCAGCAGTACAGATACGCAGTATTTT	CASSTDTQYF	NA	TRBJ2-3	TRBV6-1	many
TGTGCCAGCAGCCAAGTTTCCGGGGGCGAGGACAATCAGCCCAAGCATTTT	CASSQVSGGEDNQPKHF	NA	TRBJ1-5	TRBV4-2	NA
TGTGCCAGCAGCCCATGGACGTCGGGTGGGAATGGCTACACCTTC	CASSPWTSGGNGYTF	NA	TRBJ1-2	TRBV7-8	NA
TGTGCCAGCTTAATACAGGATCCCCCTGAAGCTTTCTTT	CASLIQDPPEAFF	NA	TRBJ1-1	TRBV28	NA
TGTGCCAGCACCAGTGGACCCGGACGGTTTTCTGGAAACACCATATATTTT	CASTSGPGRFSGNTIYF	NA	TRBJ1-3	TRBV6-5	many
TGCGCCAGCAGCTTGGTTAAAGGTACCGGGGAGATGTTTTTT	CASSLVKGTGEMFF	NA	TRBJ2-2	TRBV5-1	NA
TGTGCCAGCAGTGAACGACGGATGAACACTGAAGCTTTCTTT	CASSERRMNTEAFF	NA	TRBJ1-1	TRBV2	NA
TGTGACAGCAGTCGCGGAGGCTGTGGCTACACCTTC	CDSSRGGCGYTF	NA	TRBJ1-2	TRBV14	NA
TGCGCCATCAGCTTCGACAGGACCAGGGAGACCCAGTACTTC	CAISFDRTRETQYF	NA	TRBJ2-5	TRBV7-9	NA
TGTGCCAGCAGCGCTTGGTCAGACACAGATACGCAGTACTTT	CASSAWSDTDTQYF	NA	TRBJ2-3	TRBV11-2	NA
TGTGCCAGCATCTGGGGGGGTAAACCTCCTGGCGAGCAGTACTTC	CASIWGGKPPGEQYF	TRBD2	TRBJ2-7	TRBV28	NA
TGTGCCAGCAGCCAAGAGAGGGGACAAGCCTACGAGCAGTACTTC	CASSQERGQAYEQYF	NA	TRBJ2-7	TRBV14	few
TGCGCTAGGAACCAAGAACAGAGCTCCTATAATTCACCCCTCCACTTT	CARNQEQSSYNSPLHF	NA	TRBJ1-6	TRBV4-1	NA
TGTGCCAGCACCGTGGACAGGGTTAGTTCTGAAGCTTTCTTT	CASTVDRVSSEAFF	TRBD1	TRBJ1-1	TRBV12-3/TRBV12-4	many